A single sample gave rise to the 29 T cell receptor beta chains below, sequenced in a study of CD8 T cells in Susac syndrome. The authors reverse transcribed roughly 0.5 to 1 ug RNA with random hexamers. TCRdb re-called the immunoSEQ multiplex PCR reads through MiXCR, storing one row per CDR3 protein. Here the sample spans fewer than 200,000 distinct CDR3 sequences, about 95% being singletons. Input material: CD4+ T cells from PBMCs. Receptor source: a human donor in good health.

The genes are TRBV5-6 and TRBJ1-2; D not resolved. CDR1 and CDR2 from the germline V gene are SGHDT and YYEEEE. V lost 0 bases and J lost 5, with 11 bases in between. The CDR3 contains 14 residues. CDR3 DNA sequence: TGTGCCAGCAGCTTGGACCCGGCGGAGTATGGCTACACCTTC. The encoded protein is CASSLDPAEYGYTF.

The chain couples TRBV18 to TRBJ2-5; D gene ambiguous. CDR1 is KGHSH and CDR2 is LQKENI in the germline V gene. The CDR3 is 12 amino acids. V was trimmed by 3 bases and J by 7 bases, leaving 9 bases between them. The CDR3 DNA sequence: TGTGCCAGCTCACCGGACGGTGGGACCCAGTACTTC. Its translation: CASSPDGGTQYF.

The V and J genes are TRBV3-1 and TRBJ2-1; 11 bases are shared with TRBD2. V was clipped by 2 bases and J by 8 bases; unmatched bases: 8. This CDR3 has 16 residues. Per germline, CDR1 LGHDT and CDR2 YNNKEL (reference sequence). CDR3 in DNA: TGTGCCAGCAGCCAAAAGAGACTAGCGGGATCCGATGAGCAGTTCTTC. It translates to CASSQKRLAGSDEQFF.

The chain has TRBV30 and TRBJ2-5; unclear D gene. From germline, CDR1 is GTSNPN and CDR2 SVGIG (reference sequence). The CDR3 is 11 residues long. Between the trimmed V and J ends, which lost 5 bases and 3 bases, there was a span of 7 bases. The CDR3 region has the DNA TGTGCCTGGCAGGCTGAAGAGACCCAGTACTTC. It specifies CAWQAEETQYF.

The V call is TRBV28, the J call TRBJ2-3, with D unclear. Trimming left V 4 bases short and J 0 bases short, with 8 bases between. CDR1 is MDHEN and CDR2 is SYDVKM in the germline V gene. The length of the CDR3 is 14 residues. In DNA, the CDR3 is TGTGCCAGCAGTTCGGTCTTCAGCACAGATACGCAGTATTTT. It specifies CASSSVFSTDTQYF.

This clonotype was counted only a few times. The rearrangement links TRBV29-1 to TRBJ2-7; TRBD2 might be the D (6 bases). Trimming removed 7 bases from V and 2 bases from J, with 12 bases in between. Germline CDR1 and CDR2: SQVTM and ANQGSEA. The CDR3 runs 12 residues. As DNA, the CDR3 is TGCAGCGCCCGGGACTGGACCTACGAGCAGTACTTC. This sequence encodes CSARDWTYEQYF.

The rearrangement links TRBV3-1 to TRBJ2-1, with D unclear. CDR3 size: 14 residues. The ends were cut back, 4 bases at V and 8 bases at J, with 15 bases in the middle. Germline V gives CDR1 LGHDT, CDR2 YNNKEL (reference sequence). CDR3 nucleotide sequence: TGTGCCAGCAGCCGTCTTGGTAAGGGCTATGAGCAGTTCTTC. Translating it yields CASSRLGKGYEQFF.

The chain couples TRBV15 to TRBJ1-1; D is uncertain. Looked up from germline, CDR1 is LNHNV and CDR2 is YYDKDF (reference sequence). V lost 0 bases, J lost 4 bases, and 6 bases lay in between. The CDR3 sequence is 13 residues long. The CDR3 is CATSRDLGTEAFF. In DNA, the CDR3 is TGTGCCACCAGCAGAGATTTAGGCACTGAAGCTTTCTTT.

This chain links TRBV29-1 with TRBJ2-7; 7 positions agree with TRBD1. This CDR3 spans 13 amino acids. Germline-derived CDR1 and CDR2 are SQVTM and ANQGSEA. V lost 7 bases to trimming and J lost 2 bases; unmatched junction nucleotides: 8. The CDR3: CSATLTGAYEQYF. The CDR3 coding sequence is TGCAGCGCCACCCTCACAGGGGCCTACGAGCAGTACTTC.

J is TRBJ1-1 and V is TRBV9, with a possible D match to TRBD1 (6 bases). CDR3 length: 16 residues. V gave up 0 bases and J gave up 3 bases, with 15 bases separating them. Germline V gene data show CDR1 as SGDLS and CDR2 as YYNGEE. CDR3 sequence reads: CASSVDGGRVDTEAFF. The CDR3, as DNA: TGTGCCAGCAGCGTAGACGGGGGCCGAGTGGACACTGAAGCTTTCTTT.

In this sample, this clonotype turned up once. The genes are TRBV6-6 and TRBJ2-5; D call uncertain. V was clipped by 7 bases and J by 1 base, with 7 bases between them. Germline CDR1 is MNHNY and CDR2 is SVGAGI (reference sequence). The CDR3 has 12 amino acids. In nucleotides, the CDR3 is TGTGCCAGCAAACTCCCCCAAGAGACCCAGTACTTC. Amino acids: CASKLPQETQYF.

This chain joins TRBV4-3 and TRBJ2-1; D might be TRBD2 (5 bases). The CDR3 has 17 residues. V lost 1 base to trimming and J lost 9 bases, with 22 bases between them. CDR1 is LGHNA and CDR2 is YSLEER in the germline V gene. The CDR3, as DNA: TGCGCCAGCAGCCAAGTCGCCGGTAGCGAGGGATTCGGTGAGCAGTTCTTC. Translated, it gives CASSQVAGSEGFGEQFF.

This clonotype was counted a single time. The chain is built from TRBV12-3 or TRBV12-4 and TRBJ1-5; 10 bases fit TRBD1. This CDR3 has 16 amino acids. Trimming took 2 bases from V and 7 from J; bases not matched to a gene: 8. The CDR3 DNA sequence: TGTGCCAGCAGTTTACCGGGACAGGGGATTCGACAGCCCCAGCATTTT. This encodes CASSLPGQGIRQPQHF.

V and J are TRBV5-1 and TRBJ1-2; D gene ambiguous. Germline CDR1 is SGHRS and CDR2 is YFSETQ. V was trimmed by 0 bases and J by 5 bases, leaving 8 bases between them. The length of the CDR3 is 13 residues. In DNA form, the CDR3 reads TGCGCCAGCAGCTTGGAGAGTGTTTATGGCTACACCTTC. Its translation: CASSLESVYGYTF.

This chain joins TRBV12-5 and TRBJ1-2; TRBD1 is a possible D gene (6 bases). The CDR3 has 12 amino acids. Germline V gene sequence: CDR1 LGHNT, CDR2 FRNRAP. The V and J ends lost 6 bases and 8 bases respectively, with 13 bases between them. The CDR3 is CASGVGAGGYTF. The CDR3 DNA is TGTGCTAGTGGCGTGGGGGCTGGAGGCTACACCTTC.

The rearrangement links TRBV2 to TRBJ2-1; 11 nucleotides agree with TRBD2. J gave up 0 bases and V 6 bases, and 7 bases lay outside the gene matches. The germline V gene encodes CDR1 SNHLY and CDR2 FYNNEI. This CDR3 has 17 amino acids. CDR3 nucleotides: TGTGCCAGCAGGAGGACTAGCGGGTTTAGCTCCTACAATGAGCAGTTCTTC. Its translation is CASRRTSGFSSYNEQFF.

The CDR3 spells CSAGTSGSGELFF. The CDR3 DNA sequence: TGCAGCGCCGGGACTAGCGGGAGCGGGGAGCTGTTTTTT. V and J are TRBV29-1 and TRBJ2-2; the match to TRBD2 covers 14 bases. CDR3 length: 13 residues. V lost 7 bases, J lost 7 bases, and 2 bases stayed unmatched. Germline assignment: CDR1 SQVTM and CDR2 ANQGSEA.

V and J are TRBV5-4 and TRBJ2-4; the match to TRBD1 covers 7 bases. The CDR3 has 14 residues. Germline CDR1 and CDR2: SGHNT and YYREEE (reference sequence). Unmatched junction bases numbered 4, after V lost 2 bases and J lost 5 bases. CDR3 DNA: TGTGCCAGCAGCTTAAGACAGGGCGAAAACATTCAGTACTTC. Translating gives CASSLRQGENIQYF.

V and J are TRBV5-1 and TRBJ2-3, with TRBD2 matching over 10 bases. Germline V gene data show CDR1 as SGHRS and CDR2 as YFSETQ. The CDR3 length is 16 residues. V dropped 4 bases and J dropped 2; count of bases not matched to a gene: 7. The CDR3 here is CASSGGLAKNTDTQYF. Written as DNA, the CDR3 is TGCGCCAGCAGCGGGGGACTAGCGAAAAACACAGATACGCAGTATTTT.

This chain uses TRBV4-1 with TRBJ2-1; no clear D. Germline assignment: CDR1 MGHRA and CDR2 YSYEKL. The CDR3 length is 12 residues. With 1 base removed from V and 8 bases from J, the gap between germline ends came to 6 bases. In DNA form, the CDR3 reads TGCGCCAGCAGCCAAGTCCTACATGAGCAGTTCTTC. It yields the protein CASSQVLHEQFF.

The chain combines TRBV20-1 with TRBJ2-7; 11 bases line up with TRBD2. The V gene end was trimmed by 5 bases and the J gene end by 0 bases; junction bases not matched to a gene: 15. This CDR3 has 18 amino acids. The germline V gene has CDR1 DFQATT and CDR2 SNEGSKA (reference sequence). This CDR3 reads CSASLVSGTSGISYEQYF. CDR3 sequence (DNA): TGCAGTGCTTCCCTGGTGTCCGGGACTAGCGGCATCTCCTACGAGCAGTACTTC.

The J gene is TRBJ2-5, the V gene TRBV23-1; TRBD2 might be the D (5 bases). TRBV23-1 is given ORF status, its function remaining uncertain. Deletions cut 3 bases from V and 2 bases from J, with 10 bases between. This CDR3 comprises 14 residues. CDR3 in amino acids: CASSHGREQETQYF. CDR3 DNA: TGCGCCAGCAGTCATGGAAGGGAGCAAGAGACCCAGTACTTC.

The chain recombines TRBV27 with TRBJ2-7; D uncertain. The CDR3 is 12 residues long. CDR1 and CDR2 (germline): MNHEY, SMNVEV (reference sequence). V shed 4 bases and J shed 0 bases, with 4 bases lying between them. DNA of the CDR3: TGTGCCAGCAGTTCCCGCTCCTACGAGCAGTACTTC. It yields the protein CASSSRSYEQYF.

The rearrangement uses TRBV23-1 and TRBJ1-1; tentatively, D is TRBD1 (5 bases). TRBV23-1 is an ORF for which the function is uncertain. Trimming pared 0 bases from V and 1 base from J, leaving 9 bases between. The CDR3 sequence is 15 residues long. The CDR3 here is CASSQSRGGNTEAFF. The DNA of the CDR3 is TGCGCCAGCAGTCAATCCCGGGGGGGGAACACTGAAGCTTTCTTT.

The chain employs TRBV20-1 and TRBJ2-5; 11 nucleotides line up with TRBD1. V shed 6 bases and J 5 bases; nucleotides not matched to a gene: 5. Germline values: CDR1 DFQATT, CDR2 SNEGSKA (reference sequence). CDR3 size: 13 residues. Here the CDR3 DNA reads TGCAGTGCGAGGACAGGGGGCATGGAGACCCAGTACTTC. Translated, it gives CSARTGGMETQYF.

The chain joins TRBV27 to TRBJ2-1, with D perhaps TRBD2 (6 bases). CDR1 is MNHEY, CDR2 SMNVEV, per germline (reference sequence). The V end was cut by 1 base, the J end by 9 bases, with 19 bases between. The CDR3 sequence is 16 residues long. Here the CDR3 DNA reads TGTGCCAGCAGTTTATTTTCGGGAGTTGGAAGCGGTGAGCAGTTCTTC. It translates to CASSLFSGVGSGEQFF.

The V gene is TRBV2, the J gene TRBJ2-7; D may correspond to TRBD1 or TRBD2 (6 bases each). Germline lookup yields CDR1 SNHLY and CDR2 FYNNEI. The V end lost 2 bases, the J end lost 1 base, and 12 bases lay between the germline ends. CDR3 size: 15 residues. In DNA form, the CDR3 reads TGTGCCAGCAGTGAAAGAACAGGGAGGTCCTACGAGCAGTACTTC. Its translation: CASSERTGRSYEQYF.

V and J are TRBV5-1 and TRBJ2-1, with TRBD2 matching over 10 bases. J lost 8 bases, V lost 4 bases, and 15 bases had no gene match. This CDR3 has 17 residues. Germline V gene lookup returns CDR1 SGHRS and CDR2 YFSETQ. The CDR3 nucleotides read TGCGCCAGCAGCAGAAGAGCGGGAGGGCCGACCGATGATGAGCAGTTCTTC. Translating gives CASSRRAGGPTDDEQFF.

J is TRBJ1-5 and V is TRBV30; D gene ambiguous. CDR1 is GTSNPN, CDR2 SVGIG, per germline (reference sequence). This CDR3 has 15 residues. V lost 1 base and J 3 bases, leaving 13 bases between the germline ends. The chain's CDR3 is CAWSGRRANNQPQHF. CDR3 in DNA: TGTGCCTGGAGTGGCCGGAGGGCTAACAATCAGCCCCAGCATTTT.